Shown below are 17 T cell receptor beta chains from a single sample sequenced in a study of post-analysis software for immune sequencing data. Points from the study as a whole: Five TRBV segments were significantly more frequent in patients than in controls. TRBV5-6, TRBV5-1 and TRBV20-1 were among these segments.

Unique molecular identifiers featured in each of the TCR beta cDNA libraries. A single record per CDR3 protein comes from TCRdb applying MiXCR to the PCR reads. This table holds 650,000 to 850,000 distinct CDR3 sequences, around 42% found once. These TCRs' antigens remain unknown. The sequenced sample consisted of blood. The source is a girl between 10 and 17 years old with multiple sclerosis.

This clonotype turned up a few times. The chain's CDR3 is CASSAGGPFHEQYF. In nucleotides, the CDR3 is TGTGCCAGCTCGGCGGGAGGGCCTTTCCACGAGCAGTACTTC. V and J are TRBV6-5 and TRBJ2-7, with 9 bases matching TRBD2. Trimming removed 8 bases from V and 5 bases from J; junction bases left unmatched: 10. CDR3 length: 14 residues. Germline lookup yields CDR1 MNHEY and CDR2 SVGAGI.

At least ten counts were recorded for this clonotype. The chain combines TRBV11-2 with TRBJ2-3; tentatively, D is TRBD1 or TRBD2 (5 bases each). V lost 1 base and J 6 bases, leaving 8 bases between the germline ends. The V gene's germline CDR1 is SGHAT and CDR2 FQNNGV. CDR3 length equals 13 residues. The CDR3 nucleotides are TGTGCCAGCAGCTTAGTGGGACCCGATACGCAGTATTTT. It specifies CASSLVGPDTQYF.

This clonotype has just a few counts. V usage is TRBV15 and J usage is TRBJ2-1; 10 bases fit TRBD2. The trim removed 5 bases at V and 9 bases at J, leaving 10 bases unmatched. The CDR3 sequence is 15 residues long. Germline V gives CDR1 LNHNV, CDR2 YYDKDF (reference sequence). This CDR3 is CATSPTSGIDPEQFF. CDR3 sequence (DNA): TGTGCCACCAGCCCAACTAGCGGGATTGACCCTGAGCAGTTCTTC.

This clonotype was seen only a few times. The rearrangement joins TRBV6-6 to TRBJ2-7; 11 nucleotides align to TRBD1. Looked up from germline, CDR1 is MNHNY and CDR2 is SVGAGI (reference sequence). V shed 8 bases, J shed 3 bases, and the junction held 3 bases outside the gene matches. The CDR3 has 13 residues. DNA of the CDR3: TGTGCCAGCGCGGGACAGGGGGTCTACGAGCAGTACTTC. It is translated as CASAGQGVYEQYF.

On this clonotype itself: One end of the junction fails to match germline, which may point to a read error. The chain couples TRBV27 to TRBJ2-5; the match to TRBD2 covers 8 bases. Germline V CDR1 and CDR2: MNHEY, SMNVEV (reference sequence). CDR3 length: 16 residues. CDR3 in DNA: TGTACCAGCAGTTTAGGGTCTAGCGGGCAGCAAGAGACCCAGTACTTC. This encodes CTSSLGSSGQQETQYF.

This clonotype was counted at least ten times. The CDR3 DNA is TGTGCCACCAGCAGAGGGCTAGCGGGAGGTATCGGAATCGATGAGCAGTTCTTC. Translating it yields CATSRGLAGGIGIDEQFF. The rearrangement uses TRBV15 and TRBJ2-1, with 11 positions matching TRBD2. The CDR3 has 18 amino acids. After removal of 1 base from V and 8 bases from J, the junction contained 13 bases not matched to a gene. Germline V gene lookup returns CDR1 LNHNV and CDR2 YYDKDF (reference sequence).

A note on this clonotype: One end of the junction is discordant with germline, which a read error may explain. This sequence joins TRBV7-9 and TRBJ2-7, with D tentatively TRBD1 (5 bases). From germline, CDR1 is SEHNR and CDR2 FQNEAQ (reference sequence). The CDR3 length is 13 residues. In nucleotides, the CDR3 is TGTGCCAACAGCAAAACGACAGACTACGAGCAGTACTTC. It translates to CANSKTTDYEQYF. The full variable domain, rest sourced from reference TRBV7-9 and TRBJ2-7, is DTGVSQNPRHKITKRGQNVTFRCDPISEHNRLYWYRQTLGQGPEFLTYFQNEAQLEKSRLLSDRFSAERPKGSFSTLEIQRTEQGDSAMYLCANSKTTDYEQYFGPGTRLTVT.

A few counts support this clonotype. The rearrangement links TRBV28 to TRBJ2-7; TRBD2 matches 12 bases. CDR3 length: 16 residues. The germline V gene encodes CDR1 MDHEN and CDR2 SYDVKM. Germline trimming cut 5 bases from V and 2 bases from J; bases unmatched to any gene: 7. In DNA, the CDR3 is TGTGCCAGCAGTAAAAGACGACTAGCGGGAGCCTACGAGCAGTACTTC. It translates to CASSKRRLAGAYEQYF.

This chain joins TRBV29-1 and TRBJ2-1, with 7 bases lining up with TRBD1. The CDR3 runs to 14 residues. In germline, CDR1 is SQVTM, CDR2 ANQGSEA. Losses at the gene ends were 2 bases for V and 0 bases for J; bases not matched to a gene: 1. CDR3 loop: CSVERDSSYNEQFF. CDR3 nucleotide sequence: TGCAGCGTTGAACGGGACAGCTCCTACAATGAGCAGTTCTTC.

The genes are TRBV11-2 and TRBJ2-4; D is uncertain. The end of the DNA fits TRBJ2-7 better, so the J call may be wrong. Germline V lookup: CDR1 SGHAT, CDR2 FQNNGV. The CDR3 covers 14 residues. CDR3 protein: CASSPDSAIYEQYF. The CDR3 nucleotides read TGTGCCAGCAGCCCCGACTCTGCCATCTACGAGCAGTACTTC.

This chain joins TRBV20-1 and TRBJ2-2, with TRBD2 matching over 9 bases. Germline assignment: CDR1 DFQATT and CDR2 SNEGSKA (reference sequence). The CDR3 runs to 14 residues. J was trimmed by 4 bases and V by 6 bases; bases with no gene match: 6. The CDR3 nucleotides read TGCAGTGCCGATAGCGGGAGCCGCACCGGGGAGCTGTTTTTT. It is translated as CSADSGSRTGELFF.

The CDR3: CASSPGTGNCEQYF. DNA of the CDR3: TGTGCCAGCAGCCCCGGGACAGGGAACTGCGAGCAGTACTTC. The chain is built from TRBV9 and TRBJ2-4; 9 bases fit TRBD1. Gene TRBJ2-7 matches the end of the DNA better, so the J call may be wrong. The CDR3 runs to 14 residues. Germline lookup yields CDR1 SGDLS and CDR2 YYNGEE.

The chain is built from TRBV3-1 and TRBJ1-2; no clear D. Per the germline V gene, CDR1 is LGHDT and CDR2 is YNNKEL (reference sequence). The CDR3 runs to 13 residues. Trimming removed 3 bases from V and 6 bases from J, with 11 bases in between. CDR3 coding DNA: TGTGCCAGCAGCCATCGTGATGGGAATGGCTACACCTTC. It is translated as CASSHRDGNGYTF.

The rearrangement joins TRBV2 to TRBJ2-1, with D unresolved. This CDR3 is built from 16 residues. Per the germline V gene, CDR1 is SNHLY and CDR2 is FYNNEI. Trimming shortened V by 1 base and J by 1 base, and 11 bases separated the two germline ends. CDR3 region: CASSEEDGESYNEQFF. The CDR3 nucleotides read TGTGCCAGCAGTGAAGAGGACGGCGAATCCTACAATGAGCAGTTCTTC. Based on the CDR3 plus reference TRBV2 and TRBJ2-1, the full variable domain is EPEVTQTPSHQVTQMGQEVILRCVPISNHLYFYWYRQILGQKVEFLVSFYNNEISEKSEIFDDQFSVERPDGSNFTLKIRSTKLEDSAMYFCASSEEDGESYNEQFFGPGTRLTVL.

The rearrangement joins TRBV2 to TRBJ2-7, with D possibly being TRBD1 or TRBD2 (5 bases each). The CDR3 contains 12 residues. With 11 bases removed from V and 7 bases from J, the gap between germline ends came to 18 bases. The germline V gene has CDR1 SNHLY and CDR2 FYNNEI. DNA of the CDR3: TGTGCCTCGTATGGGACCCTGGGTGAGCAGTACTTC. It specifies CASYGTLGEQYF.

The chain links TRBV3-1 to TRBJ2-7; no clear D gene. The J call may be mistaken, given a closer DNA end match to TRBJ2-5. The CDR3 runs 14 residues. CDR1 is LGHDT, CDR2 YNNKEL, per germline (reference sequence). The CDR3 DNA is TGTGCCAGCAGCCAAGATCGGGTTGGGGAGACCCAGTACTTC. Encoded protein: CASSQDRVGETQYF.

The chain couples TRBV20-1 to TRBJ2-1, with a tentative D call TRBD2 (6 bases). V was shortened by 3 bases and J by 8 bases, with 14 bases between the two germline ends. The CDR3 has 13 amino acids. CDR1 DFQATT and CDR2 SNEGSKA come from the germline V gene (reference sequence). The CDR3 DNA reads as TGCAGTGCTAGGCGGCGGGACGGGTATGAGCAGTTCTTC. It yields the protein CSARRRDGYEQFF.